Shown below are 32 T cell receptor delta chains from a single sample sequenced in a study of gamma-delta T cells after stem cell transplantation. TCRdb reanalysed the RT-PCR reads with CATT. The table shows about 1,600 delta-chain clones, with roughly 7.7% occurring only once. Sequencing was carried out using gamma-delta T cells. The receptors derive from a human donor. It is not recorded whose cells these are; they may come from a transplant donor.

This clone was counted only a few times. TCRdb records a much larger clone's protein for this DNA, with a difference at residue 9 that likely arises from a read error; the protein given is the translation of the DNA. CDR3 protein: CACDSLGECTDKLIF. The CDR3 region has the DNA TGTGCCTGTGACTCGTTGGGGGAGTGCACCGATAAACTCATCTTT. The chain combines TRDV2 with TRDJ1; TRDD3 matches 7 bases. Germline V gives CDR1 GEAIGNYY, CDR2 EKD. The CDR3 has 15 residues. The J segment lost 1 base and the V segment lost 3 bases, leaving 7 bases of the junction unmatched.

CDR3 bases: TGTGCTCTTGGGGAAGCCCCCCTACTACAGATGGGGGATACGCAAAATAAACTCATCTTT. Protein: CALGEAPLLQMGDTQNKLIF. V and J are TRDV1 and TRDJ1; 11 bases line up with TRDD3. V shed 2 bases, J shed 6 bases, and the junction held 20 bases outside the gene matches. CDR1 is TSWWSYY and CDR2 is QGS in the germline V gene. The CDR3 has 20 amino acids.

In regard to this clone: A far larger clone is only one base removed, so a read error is likely. V and J are TRDV2 and TRDJ1; 12 positions match TRDD3. Germline V CDR1 and CDR2: GEAIGNYY, EKD. The CDR3 loop spans 20 amino acids. For the CDR3, the DNA is TGTGCCTGTGATCCTGTGCCACTGGGGGATACCTCTTGGAAGACCGATAAACCCATCTTT. Translation gives CACDPVPLGDTSWKTDKPIF.

This clone was seen a handful of times. A far larger clone is off by one base, so a read error is likely. Distinct nucleotide sequences in the sample also encode this CDR3. This rearrangement joins TRDV2 to TRDJ1; D is uncertain. From germline, CDR1 is GEAIGNYY and CDR2 EKD. The CDR3 totals 15 residues. The CDR3 is CACDTVSTSPDKLIF. CDR3 in DNA: TGTGCCTGTGACACCGTGTCGACTTCGCCCGATAAGCTCATCTTT.

With regard to this clone: TCRdb shows a much larger clone's protein in place of this DNA's translation, and the two differ at residue 16, likely through a read error; the protein shown is translated from the DNA. This chain links TRDV2 with TRDJ1; TRDD3 might be the D (6 bases). Germline assignment: CDR1 GEAIGNYY and CDR2 EKD. This CDR3 is 18 amino acids long. DNA for the CDR3: TGTGCCTGTGACACCGTAGACGTTGGGGGGACACATACCGATAAACCCATCTTT. Translated: CACDTVDVGGTHTDKPIF.

This chain joins TRDV2 and TRDJ1, with D possibly being TRDD3 (6 bases). Per the germline V gene, CDR1 is GEAIGNYY and CDR2 is EKD. V lost 1 base to trimming and J lost 0 bases, with 11 bases between them. CDR3 size: 15 residues. The CDR3 coding sequence is TGTGCCTGTGACACATTGGGGGCATACACCGATAAACTCATCTTT. Translation: CACDTLGAYTDKLIF.

In this sample, this clone is medium-sized. The sample has other DNA sequences that encode this CDR3 too. The gene calls are TRDV2 and TRDJ3; 7 bases fit TRDD3. This CDR3 has 18 amino acids. Trimming took 2 bases from V and 0 from J; bases not matched to a gene: 6. Germline CDR1 and CDR2: GEAIGNYY and EKD. The CDR3 region is CACDNTGDISWDTRQMFF. The CDR3 nucleotides are TGTGCCTGTGACAATACTGGGGATATCTCCTGGGACACCCGACAGATGTTTTTC.

This clone has just a few counts. A read error is possible here, since a much larger clone lies one base away. Additional DNA sequences in this sample encode the identical CDR3. The gene calls are TRDV2 and TRDJ1, with 8 bases that match TRDD3. CDR3 size: 14 residues. Per the germline V gene, CDR1 is GEAIGNYY and CDR2 is EKD. V was pared by 3 bases and J by 5 bases, with 7 bases of the junction left unmatched. The CDR3 protein is CACDLLGVVDKLIF. The CDR3 region has the DNA TGTGCCTGTGACCTACTGGGGGTAGTAGATAAACTCATCTTT.

Note on this clone: A read error may account for a junction end that differs from germline. The chain joins TRDV2 to TRDJ1; 7 bases line up with TRDD3. CDR1 and CDR2 from the germline V gene are GEAIGNYY and EKD. The length of the CDR3 is 17 residues. The CDR3 reads CACDSLPGGWDTDKLIF. CDR3 nucleotides: TGTGCCTGTGATTCCTTACCGGGGGGATGGGACACTGATAAACTCATCTTT.

This clone was counted only a few times. The translation of this DNA and the TCRdb protein of a much larger clone differ at residue 3, probably owing to a read error; the protein shown here is translated from the DNA. This chain links TRDV2 with TRDJ1; perhaps TRDD3 as D (5 bases). Germline V gives CDR1 GEAIGNYY, CDR2 EKD. The CDR3 runs to 16 residues. The CDR3 nucleotides read TGTGCCCGTGACGACCTAGGGGGCCCCTACACCGATAAACTCATCTTT. This sequence encodes CARDDLGGPYTDKLIF.

This clone was seen a few times. Given a much more abundant clone one base away, this may be a read error. Other DNA sequences in the sample encode the same CDR3. The chain couples TRDV2 to TRDJ1; D gene ambiguous. In germline, CDR1 is GEAIGNYY, CDR2 EKD. CDR3 size: 17 residues. The CDR3 region has the DNA TGTGCCTGTGACACTGTACCGACAAAGGGGTACACCGATAAACTCATCTTC. Amino acid sequence: CACDTVPTKGYTDKLIF.

Worth noting for this clone: A much larger clone differs from this one at a single base, so this may be a read error. The chain has TRDV2 and TRDJ1; TRDD3 agrees at 12 bases. Germline-derived CDR1 and CDR2 are GEAIGNYY and EKD. With V trimmed by 5 bases and J by 0 bases, 15 bases remained unmatched. The CDR3 is 19 residues long. The CDR3 DNA reads as TGTGCCTGTGGCACGGTCCTAACTGGGGGATACCAGTACACCGATAAACTCATCTTT. Protein product: CACGTVLTGGYQYTDKLIF.

This clone was seen a few times. This is likely an artifact of a read error, given a far larger clone one base away. Other DNA sequences from this sample encode an identical CDR3 as well. This chain uses TRDV2 with TRDJ1, with D unresolved. Germline CDR1 reads GEAIGNYY; CDR2 reads EKD. The CDR3 length is 18 residues. The V gene lost 0 bases and the J gene lost 0 bases, with 19 bases spanning the gap. CDR3 in amino acids: CACDTLSGPSTYTDKLIF. As DNA, the CDR3 is TGTGCCTGTGACACCTTGTCCGGTCCCTCCACATACACCGATAAACTCATCTTT.

The table lists this clone with a few counts. The chain has TRDV2 and TRDJ1; TRDD3 matches 7 bases. Germline lookup yields CDR1 GEAIGNYY and CDR2 EKD. V lost 0 bases, J lost 0 bases, and 12 bases stayed unmatched. The CDR3 extends over 18 amino acids. The CDR3 loop is CACDTVSKLGPHTDKLIF. DNA of the CDR3: TGTGCCTGTGACACCGTCTCGAAACTGGGGCCGCACACCGATAAACTCATCTTT.

This clone was picked up a small number of times. TCRdb's protein, taken from a much larger clone, differs from this DNA's translation at residue 5, likely owing to a read error; the protein displayed comes from the DNA. The chain couples TRDV2 to TRDJ1; D may be TRDD3 (5 bases). The CDR3 has 18 residues. From germline, CDR1 is GEAIGNYY and CDR2 EKD. V lost 3 bases and J lost 4, with 26 bases in between. This CDR3 reads CACDAVWDGKKEGDKLIF. The CDR3 bases are TGTGCCTGTGACGCCGTATGGGATGGAAAAAAGGAAGGCGATAAACTCATCTTT.

V and J are TRDV2 and TRDJ1; 7 bases map to TRDD3. Germline values: CDR1 GEAIGNYY, CDR2 EKD. This CDR3 is 20 amino acids long. The junction had 19 bases not matched to a gene; V was cut back by 1 base and J by 0 bases. Written as DNA, the CDR3 is TGTGCCTGTGACACTCTACGTACCGCGCTGGGGGCTCATTACACCGATAAACTCATCTTT. Translating it yields CACDTLRTALGAHYTDKLIF.

V is TRDV2 and J is TRDJ1; no firm D call. Trimming pared 2 bases from V and 0 bases from J, leaving 18 bases between. The length of the CDR3 is 17 residues. Germline-derived CDR1 and CDR2 are GEAIGNYY and EKD. The CDR3 protein is CACDSLILETDTDKLIF. In nucleotides, the CDR3 is TGTGCCTGTGACAGCCTGATCCTGGAGACCGACACCGATAAACTCATCTTT.

This clone was seen a handful of times. TCRdb's protein, taken from a much larger clone, differs from this DNA's translation at residue 13, likely owing to a read error; the protein displayed comes from the DNA. The CDR3 loop reads CACDTVGSKGGKPIF. The CDR3 DNA reads as TGTGCCTGTGACACCGTTGGGTCGAAAGGTGGTAAACCCATCTTT. The chain uses TRDV2 and TRDJ1; D call uncertain. The CDR3 is 15 residues long. The V gene's germline CDR1 is GEAIGNYY and CDR2 EKD.

With regard to this clone: A read error is likely here: a far larger clone is one base away. The same CDR3 also results from other DNA sequences found in this sample. V usage is TRDV2 and J usage is TRDJ1; TRDD3 matches at 13 bases. The CDR3 consists of 20 residues. The germline gives CDR1 GEAIGNYY, CDR2 EKD. Trimming took 0 bases from V and 1 from J; bases not matched to a gene: 13. The DNA of the CDR3 is TGTGCCTGTGACACCGTTACTGGGGGATACGCACAAAGGGCCACCGATAAACTCATCTTT. Protein sequence: CACDTVTGGYAQRATDKLIF.

This clone came up a few times. The chain recombines TRDV2 with TRDJ1; 8 positions agree with TRDD3. V was clipped by 3 bases and J by 1 base; unmatched bases: 12. Germline lookup yields CDR1 GEAIGNYY and CDR2 EKD. The CDR3 has 17 amino acids. The CDR3 is CACDPLLGATSTDKLIF. The CDR3 DNA is TGTGCCTGTGACCCCCTACTGGGGGCCACCTCCACCGATAAACTCATCTTT.

About this clone itself: For this DNA, TCRdb reports the protein of a much larger clone, which diverges at residue 4, most likely from a read error; the protein presented here is translated directly from the DNA. This chain connects TRDV2 to TRDJ1, with D perhaps matching TRDD3 (6 bases). Germline values: CDR1 GEAIGNYY, CDR2 EKD. The CDR3 runs 15 residues. V was shortened by 5 bases and J by 1 base, with 16 bases between the two germline ends. CDR3 residues: CACGALLGSTDKLIF. CDR3 sequence (DNA): TGTGCCTGTGGCGCCCTACTGGGTTCCACCGATAAACTCATCTTT.

The sample holds a few counts of this clone. The chain recombines TRDV2 with TRDJ1; D ambiguous. V was cut by 5 bases and J by 0 bases, with 21 bases left in between. This CDR3 has 17 amino acids. Germline assignment: CDR1 GEAIGNYY and CDR2 EKD. The CDR3 loop is CACGTLHPKPYTDKLIF. As DNA, the CDR3 is TGTGCCTGTGGCACGCTCCACCCAAAGCCGTACACCGATAAACTCATCTTT.

Comments on this clone: One base away lies a much larger clone, so this may be a sequencing read error. The gene calls are TRDV2 and TRDJ1; 11 bases line up with TRDD3. The CDR3 is made up of 17 amino acids. Germline CDR1 reads GEAIGNYY; CDR2 reads EKD. CDR3 amino acids: CACGTLLGDIHTDKLIF. CDR3 nucleotides: TGTGCCTGTGGCACCCTACTGGGGGATATTCACACCGATAAACTCATCTTT.

This clone was seen a few times. Given a much more abundant clone one base away, this may be a read error. This chain links TRDV2 with TRDJ1; TRDD3 is a possible D gene (9 bases). This CDR3 is built from 20 residues. V lost 6 bases to trimming and J lost 0 bases, with 31 bases between them. Germline CDR1 and CDR2: GEAIGNYY and EKD. The CDR3 loop reads CACSKITSYGTGGHTDKLIF. CDR3 coding DNA: TGTGCCTGTTCCAAAATCACTTCCTACGGGACTGGGGGACACACCGATAAACTCATCTTT.

By its share, this clone is large. The genes are TRDV2 and TRDJ1; 7 bases are a match to TRDD3. Germline V lookup: CDR1 GEAIGNYY, CDR2 EKD. The CDR3 runs 15 residues. J was trimmed by 7 bases and V by 3 bases; bases with no gene match: 13. The chain's CDR3 is CACDPTGAYRGKLIF. The CDR3, as DNA: TGTGCCTGTGACCCGACTGGGGCCTACAGGGGTAAACTCATCTTT.

By sample fraction, this clone is large (0.1 to 1%). The rearrangement joins TRDV2 to TRDJ1, with TRDD3 matching 9 bases. From germline, CDR1 is GEAIGNYY and CDR2 EKD. Trimming cost V 0 bases and J 0 bases; bases outside gene matches: 4. This CDR3 spans 16 amino acids. The CDR3 region has the DNA TGTGCCTGTGACACCTACTGGGGGACCGACACCGATAAACTCATCTTT. The encoded protein is CACDTYWGTDTDKLIF.

This clone is classed as medium-sized (0.01 to 0.1%). The chain carries TRDV2 and TRDJ1, with D unclear. V shed 0 bases and J shed 2 bases, with 15 bases lying between them. This CDR3 comprises 16 residues. Per the germline V gene, CDR1 is GEAIGNYY and CDR2 is EKD. The CDR3 sequence is CACDTAERFKTDKLIF. CDR3 nucleotides: TGTGCCTGTGACACCGCAGAGAGGTTTAAAACCGATAAACTCATCTTT.

This clone is large within its sample. Other DNA variants within this sample encode the same CDR3. This chain joins TRDV2 and TRDJ1, with D possibly matching TRDD3 (6 bases). Trimming took off 6 bases at V and 0 bases at J, with 16 bases between the two ends. Germline CDR1 reads GEAIGNYY; CDR2 reads EKD. The CDR3 totals 15 residues. CDR3 in amino acids: CACFRLGNDTDKLIF. The DNA for the CDR3 is TGTGCCTGTTTCCGGCTGGGGAACGACACCGATAAACTCATCTTT.

On this clone: A read error likely explains this, since a far larger clone differs by one base. V usage is TRDV2 and J usage is TRDJ3; the D is unclear. Germline V lookup: CDR1 GEAIGNYY, CDR2 EKD. Between the trimmed V and J ends, which lost 1 base and 0 bases, there was a span of 18 bases. The CDR3 has 20 amino acids. CDR3 DNA: TGTGCCTGTGACACTATTCGGGGCCCCCTTGGCTCCTGGGACACCCGACAGATGTTTTTC. Encoded protein: CACDTIRGPLGSWDTRQMFF.

This rearrangement joins TRDV2 to TRDJ1, with 8 bases identical to TRDD3. The CDR3 totals 17 residues. J gave up 0 bases and V 2 bases, and 10 bases lay outside the gene matches. Germline lookup yields CDR1 GEAIGNYY and CDR2 EKD. CDR3 nucleotides: TGTGCCTGTGACAACCTACTGGGGGGTGGGGACACCGATAAACTCATCTTT. Protein: CACDNLLGGGDTDKLIF.

With respect to this clone: TCRdb's protein for this DNA is that of a much larger clone and differs from the translation at residue 6, likely a read error; the protein shown is the DNA translation. DNA for the CDR3: TGTGCCTGTGACCCCCCACTGGTAGACCCCACCGATAAACTCATCTTT. Translating it yields CACDPPLVDPTDKLIF. This sequence joins TRDV2 and TRDJ1, with D tentatively TRDD3 (5 bases). With 3 bases removed from V and 1 base from J, the gap between germline ends came to 17 bases. This CDR3 is built from 16 residues. Germline V gene lookup returns CDR1 GEAIGNYY and CDR2 EKD.

This clone turned up a few times. This probably arose from a read error, given a far larger clone one base away. Other DNA sequences in this specimen translate into the identical CDR3. The chain has TRDV2 and TRDJ1, with D hard to call. Trimming removed 7 bases from V and 4 bases from J, with 18 bases in between. Germline values: CDR1 GEAIGNYY, CDR2 EKD. This CDR3 contains 14 residues. This CDR3 reads CACDSLVLGDKLIF. The CDR3 DNA sequence: TGTGCCTGCGACTCATTAGTCTTAGGCGATAAACTCATCTTT.